The 3 T cell receptor beta chains below come from one sample, sequenced in a study of cytomegalovirus exposure and HLA in healthy donors. Use of 60 Vbeta and 13 Jbeta primers characterized the PCR. TCRdb's copy holds only in-frame clones and misses some; the assay was immunoSEQ multiplex PCR. This sample has 90,000 to 100,000 clones; around a tenth occur once, and the top ten carry roughly 4.7%. Input material: PBMCs. The source of these receptors is a man in his forties or fifties in good health and CMV-seropositive.

The rearrangement uses TRBV10-3 and TRBJ1-1, with 9 bases identical to TRBD1. The germline V gene encodes CDR1 ENHRY and CDR2 SYGVKD. With V trimmed by 11 bases and J by 5 bases, 6 bases remained unmatched. This CDR3 contains 12 residues. The CDR3 sequence: CASGTGTTEAFF. The CDR3 DNA reads TGTGCCTCAGGGACAGGGACAACTGAAGCTTTCTTT.

The rearrangement links TRBV29-1 to TRBJ2-1; no firm D call. CDR3 size: 13 residues. The germline V gene encodes CDR1 SQVTM and CDR2 ANQGSEA. Trimming removed 8 bases at V and 0 bases at J, with 11 bases between. The CDR3 sequence is CSSTLHSYNEQFF. The CDR3 DNA follows: TGCAGCTCTACTCTCCACTCCTACAATGAGCAGTTCTTC.

This clone has more than one count but fewer than ten. The chain is built from TRBV5-4 and TRBJ2-3, with 7 bases that match TRBD2. This CDR3 contains 14 residues. Per the germline V gene, CDR1 is SGHNT and CDR2 is YYREEE (reference sequence). Trimming removed 9 bases from V and 2 bases from J; junction bases left unmatched: 9. The CDR3 sequence is CATTRRENTDTQYF. CDR3 nucleotides: TGTGCCACCACTAGGCGGGAGAACACAGATACGCAGTATTTT.